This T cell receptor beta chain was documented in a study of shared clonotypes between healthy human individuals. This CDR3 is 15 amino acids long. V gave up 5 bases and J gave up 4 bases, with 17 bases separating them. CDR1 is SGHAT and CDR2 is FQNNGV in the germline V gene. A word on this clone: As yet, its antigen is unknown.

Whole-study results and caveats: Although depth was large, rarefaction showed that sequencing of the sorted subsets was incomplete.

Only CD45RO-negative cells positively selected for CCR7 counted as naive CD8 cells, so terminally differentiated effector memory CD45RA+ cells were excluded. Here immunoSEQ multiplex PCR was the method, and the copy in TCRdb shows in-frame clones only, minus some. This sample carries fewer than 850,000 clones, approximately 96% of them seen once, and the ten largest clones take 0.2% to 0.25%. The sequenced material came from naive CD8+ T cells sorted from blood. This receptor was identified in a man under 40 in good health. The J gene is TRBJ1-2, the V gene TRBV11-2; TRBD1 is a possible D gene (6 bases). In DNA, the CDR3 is TGTGCCAGCAGCCCAGGGGACCGTCTTTTCTATGGCTACACCTTC. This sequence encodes CASSPGDRLFYGYTF.